The clone carrying this TCR beta chain was recorded many times. This specimen comes from a study of T-cell reconstitution after alpha-beta-depleted transplantation in children. The V end was cut by 6 bases, the J end by 3 bases, with 9 bases between. CDR1 is DFQATT and CDR2 is SNEGSKA in the germline V gene (reference sequence). The CDR3 consists of 12 residues. Unique molecular identifiers were incorporated into the prepared TCRbeta library. Via MiXCR, TCRdb re-called the PCR reads, giving one row per CDR3 protein. The sample includes about 91,000 distinct CDR3 sequences, about 8% seen only once; the top ten take over 6%.

This sequence joins TRBV20-1 and TRBJ2-1; D gene ambiguous. The specimen was PBMCs from the stem cell graft donor, collected from the stem cell graft. This TCR came from a human donor who donated a stem cell graft to a child with congenital amegakaryocytic thrombocytopenia. The CDR3 sequence is CSAIAGYNEQFF. CDR3 DNA sequence: TGCAGTGCCATTGCCGGCTACAATGAGCAGTTCTTC.